Following are 23 T cell receptor beta chains from one sample sequenced in a study of cytomegalovirus exposure and HLA in healthy donors (TCRdb year 2017). The protocol used for the library was the immunoSEQ multiplex PCR assay. For the multiplex PCR, a mixture combining 60 forward primers for TCR Vbeta segments and 13 reverse primers for TCR Jbeta segments was used. The source is immuneACCESS, and TCRdb retained only in-frame sequences with V and J called. Part of the clones is not carried over; for the studies checked, unresolved V genes explain less than half of this, and the remainder is unexplained. A total of over 130,000 clones appear in this sample, roughly 90% of them only once. The ten most abundant clones make up roughly 0.5% of the sample. The sequencing sample was made of PBMCs. These receptors were collected from a woman in her thirties or forties in good health and CMV-seronegative.

This rearrangement joins TRBV20-1 to TRBJ1-5; no definite D call. In germline, CDR1 is DFQATT, CDR2 SNEGSKA (reference sequence). This CDR3 spans 11 amino acids. The V gene lost 5 bases and the J gene lost 6 bases, with 8 bases spanning the gap. Here the CDR3 reads CSAAVGQPQHF. DNA of the CDR3: TGCAGTGCTGCGGTGGGTCAGCCCCAGCATTTT.

The chain carries TRBV10-3 and TRBJ1-1; 7 positions match TRBD1. Germline CDR1 and CDR2: ENHRY and SYGVKD. The CDR3 extends over 15 amino acids. Unmatched junction bases numbered 13, after V lost 7 bases and J lost 5 bases. CDR3 residues: CAITPLKGGATEAFF. The CDR3 DNA follows: TGTGCCATCACCCCGTTGAAAGGGGGCGCGACTGAAGCTTTCTTT.

The chain combines TRBV30 with TRBJ1-2; D remains unclear. V lost 2 bases, J lost 4 bases, and 11 bases lay in between. CDR1 and CDR2 (germline): GTSNPN, SVGIG (reference sequence). The CDR3 extends over 13 amino acids. CDR3 amino acids: CAWSQVRSYGYTF. As DNA, the CDR3 is TGTGCCTGGAGTCAAGTGAGGAGCTATGGCTACACCTTC.

The genes are TRBV5-1 and TRBJ1-1; D unclear. This CDR3 has 15 amino acids. In germline, CDR1 is SGHRS, CDR2 YFSETQ. V lost 1 base and J lost 3, with 13 bases in between. The CDR3 DNA follows: TGCGCCAGCAGCTTGAAGGTCGGGGTGGACACTGAAGCTTTCTTT. Its protein is CASSLKVGVDTEAFF.

The CDR3 nucleotides read TGTGCCAGCAGCCTACGCTTACTAGCGGGAGTTGGAGATACGCAGTATTTT. This codes for CASSLRLLAGVGDTQYF. The chain is built from TRBV5-8 and TRBJ2-3; 11 bases are shared with TRBD2. J lost 5 bases, V lost 4 bases, and 12 bases had no gene match. The V gene's germline CDR1 is SGHTS and CDR2 YDEGEE. CDR3 size: 17 residues.

The rearrangement uses TRBV21-1 and TRBJ2-1; the D call in the table, TRBD2, was not verified against the DNA. TRBV21-1 is reported as a pseudogene. The CDR3 has 20 residues. The CDR3 coding sequence is TGTGCCAGCAGCAAGAGAAGGGACACCAAAGGGACTAGCGCAAACAATGAGCAGTTCTTC. Amino acid sequence: CASSKRRDTKGTSANNEQFF.

The CDR3 spells CAWSVAVASTGELFF. CDR3 nucleotides: TGTGCCTGGAGTGTAGCGGTAGCGAGTACCGGGGAGCTGTTTTTT. J is TRBJ2-2 and V is TRBV30, with D possibly being TRBD2 (5 bases). The CDR3 contains 15 residues. Trimming pared 0 bases from V and 5 bases from J, leaving 13 bases between. Per the germline V gene, CDR1 is GTSNPN and CDR2 is SVGIG (reference sequence).

V is TRBV19 and J is TRBJ1-1; D ambiguous. Germline V gene sequence: CDR1 LNHDA, CDR2 SQIVND (reference sequence). This CDR3 comprises 13 residues. The V end was cut by 7 bases, the J end by 2 bases, with 11 bases between. CDR3 bases: TGTGCCAGTAATGCCGGCGGAAACACTGAAGCTTTCTTT. Translated, it gives CASNAGGNTEAFF. Full variable domain (missing parts from reference TRBV19 and TRBJ1-1): DGGITQSPKYLFRKEGQNVTLSCEQNLNHDAMYWYRQDPGQGLRLIYYSQIVNDFQKGDIAEGYSVSREKKESFPLTVTSAQKNPTAFYLCASNAGGNTEAFFGQGTRLTVV.

The gene calls are TRBV18 and TRBJ2-1; D gene ambiguous. Between the trimmed V and J ends, which lost 2 bases and 6 bases, there was a span of 11 bases. Germline CDR1 KGHSH, CDR2 LQKENI. The length of the CDR3 is 14 residues. CDR3 bases: TGTGCCAGCTCACCATTAAGCGAATTCAATGAGCAGTTCTTC. Protein: CASSPLSEFNEQFF.

The rearrangement links TRBV5-4 to TRBJ1-1; D remains ambiguous. CDR1 and CDR2 (germline): SGHNT, YYREEE (reference sequence). Between the trimmed V and J ends, which lost 3 bases and 2 bases, there was a span of 11 bases. This CDR3 region has 14 residues. The CDR3: CASSSRSGNTEAFF. In nucleotides, the CDR3 is TGTGCCAGCAGCTCCCGGAGCGGCAACACTGAAGCTTTCTTT.

V gene TRBV6-5 combines with J gene TRBJ2-1; 7 nucleotides align to TRBD2. Germline trimming cut 5 bases from V and 10 bases from J; bases unmatched to any gene: 5. The CDR3 consists of 12 residues. Looked up from germline, CDR1 is MNHEY and CDR2 is SVGAGI. Written as DNA, the CDR3 is TGTGCCAGCAGTCCTCCGGGACTAGAGCAGTTCTTC. Translation: CASSPPGLEQFF.

The V call is TRBV5-1, the J call TRBJ2-1; 7 positions match TRBD2. The CDR3 runs 14 residues. The trim removed 6 bases at V and 0 bases at J, leaving 3 bases unmatched. Per the germline V gene, CDR1 is SGHRS and CDR2 is YFSETQ. The CDR3 nucleotides read TGCGCCAGCAAGGGCGGGAGCTCCTACAATGAGCAGTTCTTC. This encodes CASKGGSSYNEQFF.

The chain joins TRBV5-1 to TRBJ2-5, with 11 bases lining up with TRBD2. The J call may be wrong; the DNA end is better matched by TRBJ2-7. The germline V gene encodes CDR1 SGHRS and CDR2 YFSETQ. This CDR3 is 16 amino acids long. CDR3 coding DNA: TGCGCCAGCAGCTGGGCCGGACTAGCGGGCTCCTACGAGCAGTACTTC. Translated, it gives CASSWAGLAGSYEQYF.

As to this clone: A read error is likely, as this CDR3 ends without the conserved phenylalanine or tryptophan. CDR3 in amino acids: CASSLEASNSPLHL. As DNA, the CDR3 is TGTGCCAGCAGCTTGGAGGCCAGTAATTCACCCCTCCACCTT. This chain uses TRBV7-9 with TRBJ1-6; D is ambiguous. CDR3 size: 14 residues. Germline CDR1 reads SEHNR; CDR2 reads FQNEAQ (reference sequence). V lost 3 bases, J lost 6 bases, and 9 bases lay in between.

This clone was recorded only once. The chain uses TRBV6-6 and TRBJ2-3; TRBD1 is a possible D gene (6 bases). Germline assignment: CDR1 MNHNY and CDR2 SVGAGI (reference sequence). Trimming removed 5 bases at V and 6 bases at J, with 15 bases between. CDR3 length: 14 residues. The CDR3 is CASSLERRGDTQYF. As DNA, the CDR3 is TGTGCCAGCAGTCTAGAACGTAGGGGGGATACGCAGTATTTT.

J is TRBJ2-2 and V is TRBV19, with TRBD1 matching over 7 bases. There are 14 residues in the CDR3. V lost 3 bases and J lost 6; bases outside the gene matches: 4. Germline CDR1 reads LNHDA; CDR2 reads SQIVND (reference sequence). The CDR3 DNA is TGTGCCAGTAGTATTGAAGGGGGCCCCGGGGAGCTGTTTTTT. It specifies CASSIEGGPGELFF.

The rearrangement uses TRBV7-9 and TRBJ1-4; no firm D call. The CDR3 runs to 14 residues. In germline, CDR1 is SEHNR, CDR2 FQNEAQ (reference sequence). The V end was cut by 1 base, the J end by 3 bases, with 6 bases between. The CDR3 reads CASSLGESNEKLFF. In DNA, the CDR3 is TGTGCCAGCAGCTTAGGGGAGTCTAATGAAAAACTGTTTTTT.

This sequence joins TRBV28 and TRBJ1-1; 10 bases match TRBD1. V gave up 8 bases and J gave up 6 bases; unmatched junction bases: 12. Germline V CDR1 and CDR2: MDHEN, SYDVKM. This CDR3 has 15 residues. The CDR3 coding sequence is TGTGCCAGCGCCACCGGGACAGGGGAGTGGTCTGAAGCTTTCTTT. Amino acids: CASATGTGEWSEAFF.

The chain is built from TRBV6-6 and TRBJ1-1, with D possibly matching TRBD1 (6 bases). The germline V and J ends were trimmed by 4 bases and 1 base, with 10 bases remaining between them. CDR1 and CDR2 (germline): MNHNY, SVGAGI (reference sequence). The CDR3 extends over 14 amino acids. The CDR3 region has the DNA TGTGCCAGCAGTTTAATGACAGGGAACACTGAAGCTTTCTTT. As protein: CASSLMTGNTEAFF.

Turning to this clone: This sample also contains other DNA sequences that code for the same CDR3. The chain uses TRBV5-1 and TRBJ1-1, with D possibly matching TRBD1 (5 bases). Germline V gene sequence: CDR1 SGHRS, CDR2 YFSETQ. V shed 5 bases and J shed 1 base, with 9 bases lying between them. The CDR3 spans 13 residues. CDR3 sequence: CASSFDRNTEAFF. The CDR3, as DNA: TGCGCCAGCAGTTTCGACAGGAACACTGAAGCTTTCTTT.

A single count supports this clone. This chain joins TRBV11-3 and TRBJ1-5; D gene uncertain. V gave up 5 bases and J gave up 1 base, with 6 bases separating them. The germline CDR1 and CDR2 sequences are SGHNT and YENEEA. CDR3 length: 13 residues. CDR3 in amino acids: CASSTSSNQPQHF. CDR3 sequence (DNA): TGTGCCAGCAGCACGAGCAGCAATCAGCCCCAGCATTTT.

The chain joins TRBV5-1 to TRBJ2-5, with TRBD2 identical over 10 bases. Matching the DNA end better, TRBJ2-7 makes the J call doubtful. This CDR3 has 16 amino acids. Germline V CDR1 and CDR2: SGHRS, YFSETQ. This chain's CDR3 is CASSLVFPGLANEQYF. The CDR3, as DNA: TGCGCCAGCAGCTTGGTATTCCCGGGACTAGCGAACGAGCAGTACTTC.

This sequence joins TRBV30 and TRBJ1-5; D not resolved. The CDR3 totals 13 residues. Trimming shortened V by 2 bases and J by 5 bases, and 10 bases separated the two germline ends. From germline, CDR1 is GTSNPN and CDR2 SVGIG (reference sequence). CDR3 in amino acids: CAWSHREDQPQHF. CDR3 nucleotide sequence: TGTGCCTGGAGTCATAGGGAGGATCAGCCCCAGCATTTT.